A single sample gave rise to the 28 T cell receptor beta chains below, sequenced in a study of T-cell reconstitution after alpha-beta-depleted transplantation in children. The library targeted TCRbeta and was prepared with unique molecular identifiers. Each CDR3 protein gets one entry after TCRdb re-called the PCR reads with MiXCR. Of some 200,000 distinct CDR3 sequences listed, approximately 15% are singletons. The input for sequencing was PBMCs from the stem cell graft donor, taken from the stem cell graft. These TCRs come from a human donor who donated a stem cell graft to a child with acute lymphoblastic leukemia.

This clonotype occurred many times. V gene TRBV5-1 combines with J gene TRBJ2-1, with 10 bases matching TRBD2. V was pared by 5 bases and J by 1 base, with 9 bases of the junction left unmatched. Germline-derived CDR1 and CDR2 are SGHRS and YFSETQ. The CDR3 loop spans 17 amino acids. CDR3 residues: CASSRGLAQSSYNEQFF. The CDR3 bases are TGCGCCAGCAGTCGGGGACTAGCGCAGAGTTCCTACAATGAGCAGTTCTTC.

The sample holds many counts of this clonotype. J is TRBJ2-4 and V is TRBV5-4; the D is unclear. There are 14 residues in the CDR3. In germline, CDR1 is SGHNT, CDR2 YYREEE (reference sequence). Trimming removed 0 bases at V and 10 bases at J, with 14 bases between. CDR3 coding DNA: TGTGCCAGCAGCTTGGGTTTGACCGCCCGGATTCAGTACTTC. This encodes CASSLGLTARIQYF.

Comments on this clonotype: This may be a read error, as it is one base from a much larger clone. J is TRBJ2-7 and V is TRBV3-1; D is uncertain. In germline, CDR1 is LGHDT, CDR2 YNNKEL (reference sequence). The CDR3 is 15 amino acids. CDR3 sequence: CASCQGPLSSYEQYF. As DNA, the CDR3 is TGTGCCAGCTGCCAAGGTCCACTTAGCTCCTACGAGCAGTACTTC.

This clonotype was observed at least ten times. The rearrangement joins TRBV5-5 to TRBJ1-2; TRBD1 matches 7 bases. This CDR3 contains 15 residues. Germline V gives CDR1 SGHKS, CDR2 YYEKEE (reference sequence). The trim removed 4 bases at V and 2 bases at J, leaving 8 bases unmatched. The CDR3 protein is CASSAPGTANYGYTF. The CDR3, as DNA: TGTGCCAGCAGCGCCCCCGGGACAGCGAACTATGGCTACACCTTC.

This clonotype was observed many times. The chain links TRBV12-3 or TRBV12-4 to TRBJ2-7, with no clear D. With 6 bases removed from V and 6 bases from J, the gap between germline ends came to 15 bases. The CDR3 length is 13 residues. In DNA form, the CDR3 reads TGTGCCAGCAGCCACTCGATCTCTGGCGAGCAGTACTTC. It translates to CASSHSISGEQYF.

The V and J genes are TRBV12-3 or TRBV12-4 and TRBJ2-4; 11 bases line up with TRBD2. The CDR3 consists of 16 residues. Losses at the gene ends were 6 bases for V and 0 bases for J; bases not matched to a gene: 4. CDR3 loop: CASSRTSGLAKNIQYF. The CDR3 DNA sequence: TGTGCCAGCAGCCGGACTAGCGGGCTAGCCAAAAACATTCAGTACTTC.

In this sample, this clonotype turned up many times. The gene calls are TRBV20-1 and TRBJ2-7; 8 bases agree with TRBD2. Germline CDR1 and CDR2: DFQATT and SNEGSKA (reference sequence). This CDR3 is 15 amino acids long. Germline trimming cut 6 bases from V and 4 bases from J; bases unmatched to any gene: 14. CDR3 sequence (DNA): TGCAGTGCGTCTCAACCTAGCGGGCCTGGTTACGAGCAGTACTTC. This encodes CSASQPSGPGYEQYF.

Notes on this clonotype: Since a much larger clone is just one base distant, this may be a read error. V and J are TRBV27 and TRBJ2-7; TRBD2 aligns across 12 bases. Germline CDR1 MNHEY, CDR2 SMNVEV (reference sequence). The CDR3 runs 15 residues. This chain's CDR3 is CACSPRLAGAYEQYF. In DNA, the CDR3 is TGTGCCTGCAGTCCCCGACTAGCGGGAGCCTACGAGCAGTACTTC.

This clonotype was counted many times. The CDR3 reads CASSLNSDTQYF. The CDR3, as DNA: TGTGCCAGCAGCTTAAACTCCGATACGCAGTATTTT. This chain joins TRBV11-2 and TRBJ2-3; D remains unclear. Trimming pared 2 bases from V and 6 bases from J, leaving 6 bases between. The CDR3 length is 12 residues. Germline values: CDR1 SGHAT, CDR2 FQNNGV. The variable domain in full, completed from reference TRBV11-2 and TRBJ2-3, reads EAGVAQSPRYKIIEKRQSVAFWCNPISGHATLYWYQQILGQGPKLLIQFQNNGVVDDSQLPKDRFSAERLKGVDSTLKIQPAKLEDSAVYLCASSLNSDTQYFGPGTRLTVL.

The sample holds many counts of this clonotype. The chain uses TRBV6-5 and TRBJ2-5; D unresolved. Trimming took off 0 bases at V and 4 bases at J, with 6 bases between the two ends. Germline V gene lookup returns CDR1 MNHEY and CDR2 SVGAGI. The CDR3 loop spans 13 amino acids. The DNA of the CDR3 is TGTGCCAGCAGTTACTCGATCGGAGAGACCCAGTACTTC. It encodes CASSYSIGETQYF.

Of note for this clonotype: This clone may be a read error of a much larger clone one base away. This rearrangement joins TRBV6-1 to TRBJ2-1; TRBD2 matches 9 bases. There are 15 residues in the CDR3. Germline CDR1 reads MNHNS; CDR2 reads SASEGT. The CDR3 region has the DNA TGTGCCAGCGGGGAGGCGGGAGGGCTCAACAATGACCAGTTCTTC. Its translation: CASGEAGGLNNDQFF.

This clonotype was observed many times. The CDR3 DNA sequence: TGCGCCAGCAGCTTGGCTCTGCAGGACTATGGCTACACCTTC. Encoded protein: CASSLALQDYGYTF. The genes are TRBV5-1 and TRBJ1-2, with no clear D. V lost 0 bases and J 3 bases, leaving 9 bases between the germline ends. This CDR3 comprises 14 residues. Germline V CDR1 and CDR2: SGHRS, YFSETQ.

The table lists this clonotype with many counts. The chain employs TRBV7-2 and TRBJ2-7; D might be TRBD1 or TRBD2, each matching 5 bases. V lost 1 base, J lost 3 bases, and 10 bases lay in between. The CDR3 has 14 amino acids. Looked up from germline, CDR1 is SGHTA and CDR2 is FQGNSA. CDR3 residues: CASSLGDEGYEQYF. CDR3 DNA: TGTGCCAGCAGCTTAGGGGACGAAGGCTACGAGCAGTACTTC.

This clonotype was found many times. A read error may account for a junction end that differs from germline. The chain combines TRBV11-1 with TRBJ2-3; 14 bases align to TRBD2. Germline V gene sequence: CDR1 SGHAT, CDR2 FQDESV (reference sequence). CDR3 length: 18 amino acids. CDR3 loop: CASSPNHGTSGGYTDTHF. CDR3 nucleotide sequence: TGTGCCAGCAGCCCGAATCATGGGACTAGCGGGGGATACACAGATACGCATTTT.

The genes are TRBV25-1 and TRBJ2-6, with TRBD1 matching 10 bases. This CDR3 has 20 amino acids. V was clipped by 5 bases and J by 3 bases; unmatched bases: 16. Germline CDR1 reads MGHDK; CDR2 reads SYGVNS. The CDR3 DNA is TGTGCCAGCAGTTCTCCTTCGACAGGGGGCTCGGAGGATGGGGCCAACGTCCTGACTTTC. Its translation is CASSSPSTGGSEDGANVLTF.

This clonotype was detected ten times or more. V is TRBV20-1 and J is TRBJ2-1, with 10 bases that match TRBD1. The CDR3 is made up of 14 amino acids. Germline trimming cut 5 bases from V and 5 bases from J; bases unmatched to any gene: 6. Germline V CDR1 and CDR2: DFQATT, SNEGSKA (reference sequence). DNA for the CDR3: TGCAGTGCTTCCCGGGACAGGGGAAACAATGAGCAGTTCTTC. Protein product: CSASRDRGNNEQFF.

The chain combines TRBV5-2 with TRBJ1-2; the listed D gene, TRBD1, was not tested against the DNA. TRBV5-2 is a pseudogene. The CDR3 contains 14 residues. For the CDR3, the DNA is TGTGCCAGGGGCCCCGGGGACGGGGGAGATGGCTACACCTTC. It yields the protein CARGPGDGGDGYTF.

This clonotype was picked up many times. The chain joins TRBV12-3 or TRBV12-4 to TRBJ2-7, with a tentative D call TRBD2 (6 bases). The ends were cut back, 2 bases at V and 2 bases at J, with 13 bases in the middle. The CDR3 is 15 residues long. The CDR3 bases are TGTGCCAGCAGTTTATACGGGACTCACACCTACGAGCAGTACTTC. Translating gives CASSLYGTHTYEQYF.

This clonotype was counted many times. The DNA of the CDR3 is TGTGCCAGCAGGCCACGGCGACTAGCGGGAAGTTTGCAGTTCTTC. This codes for CASRPRRLAGSLQFF. The chain has TRBV11-1 and TRBJ2-1; TRBD2 matches 11 bases. With 6 bases clipped from V and 12 bases from J, the junction kept 13 bases outside the gene matches. CDR3 size: 15 residues. CDR1 is SGHAT and CDR2 is FQDESV in the germline V gene (reference sequence).

This clonotype was seen repeatedly, ten times or more. V is TRBV12-3 or TRBV12-4 and J is TRBJ1-5; D not certain. The CDR3 has 15 residues. Trimming took 2 bases from V and 0 from J, leaving 8 bases between them. This CDR3 is CASSLNSNSNQPQHF. In DNA form, the CDR3 reads TGTGCCAGCAGTTTAAACAGCAATAGCAATCAGCCCCAGCATTTT.

This clonotype was counted at least ten times. V is TRBV11-3 and J is TRBJ2-3; maybe TRBD1 (6 bases). V lost 1 base to trimming and J lost 2 bases, with 13 bases between them. The V gene's germline CDR1 is SGHNT and CDR2 YENEEA. The CDR3 sequence is 16 residues long. CDR3: CASSLGGHFSTDTQYF. The DNA for the CDR3 is TGTGCCAGCAGCTTAGGGGGGCATTTTTCCACAGATACGCAGTATTTT.

The chain carries TRBV11-2 and TRBJ1-1; no reliable D call. In germline, CDR1 is SGHAT, CDR2 FQNNGV. With 2 bases removed from V and 1 base from J, the gap between germline ends came to 8 bases. The CDR3 spans 14 residues. CDR3 DNA: TGTGCCAGCAGCTTACTTCAGACGAACACTGAAGCTTTCTTT. Translating it yields CASSLLQTNTEAFF.

This clonotype was seen at least ten times. V gene TRBV10-3 combines with J gene TRBJ2-7; tentative D call: TRBD1 (6 bases). The CDR3 length is 12 residues. V shed 9 bases and J shed 2 bases, with 11 bases lying between them. The germline V gene has CDR1 ENHRY and CDR2 SYGVKD. CDR3 residues: CAIRQAPYEQYF. The CDR3 DNA sequence: TGTGCCATAAGACAGGCCCCCTACGAGCAGTACTTC.

Note on this clonotype: This may arise from a read error, as a much more abundant clone is one base away. V usage is TRBV12-3 or TRBV12-4 and J usage is TRBJ2-1; 7 bases align to TRBD2. The CDR3 is made up of 13 amino acids. J lost 9 bases, V lost 8 bases, and 10 bases had no gene match. The CDR3 DNA reads TGTGCCAGCGTCCGGCGGGGGAGCCCTGAGCAGTTCTTC. Its translation: CASVRRGSPEQFF.

The rearrangement links TRBV29-1 to TRBJ2-3, with D uncertain. This CDR3 comprises 11 residues. The germline V gene has CDR1 SQVTM and CDR2 ANQGSEA. The V gene lost 6 bases and the J gene lost 3 bases, with 7 bases spanning the gap. CDR3 DNA: TGCAGCGTACACCAAACAGATACGCAGTATTTT. Protein product: CSVHQTDTQYF.

The CDR3 DNA reads TGTGCCAGCAGCTTAGGAAGGACTAGCGGGAACAATGAGCAGTTCTTC. As protein: CASSLGRTSGNNEQFF. This sequence joins TRBV7-9 and TRBJ2-1; 12 nucleotides line up with TRBD2. The CDR3 is 16 residues long. The ends lost 1 base at V and 5 bases at J; junction bases unmatched: 3. Germline values: CDR1 SEHNR, CDR2 FQNEAQ (reference sequence).

This clonotype was observed many times. The V gene is TRBV7-8, the J gene TRBJ2-1; 8 bases align to TRBD2. The CDR3 spans 14 residues. Unmatched junction bases numbered 14, after V lost 7 bases and J lost 12 bases. The germline gives CDR1 SGHVS, CDR2 FQNEAQ. For the CDR3, the DNA is TGTGCCAGCAAGAATAGCGGGAACCCCCCCGCGCAGTTCTTC. Protein: CASKNSGNPPAQFF.

This chain uses TRBV4-1 with TRBJ2-1; D uncertain. In germline, CDR1 is MGHRA, CDR2 YSYEKL. V was clipped by 0 bases and J by 2 bases, with 17 bases between them. This CDR3 region has 18 residues. DNA of the CDR3: TGCGCCAGCAGCCAAGATATGAGGACGGTCGGCCCCTACAATGAGCAGTTCTTC. Protein sequence: CASSQDMRTVGPYNEQFF.